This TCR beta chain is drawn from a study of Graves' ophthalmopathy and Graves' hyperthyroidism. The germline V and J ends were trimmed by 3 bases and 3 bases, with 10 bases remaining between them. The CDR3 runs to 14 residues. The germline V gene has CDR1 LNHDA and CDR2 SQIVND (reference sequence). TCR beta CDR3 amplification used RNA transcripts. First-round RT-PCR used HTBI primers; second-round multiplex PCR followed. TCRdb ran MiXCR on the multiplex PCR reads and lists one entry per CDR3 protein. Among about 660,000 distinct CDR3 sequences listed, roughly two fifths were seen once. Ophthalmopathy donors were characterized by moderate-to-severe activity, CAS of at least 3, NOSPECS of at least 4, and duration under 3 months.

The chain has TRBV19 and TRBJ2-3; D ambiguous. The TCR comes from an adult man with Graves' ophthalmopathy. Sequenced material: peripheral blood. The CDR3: CASSMGLGTDTQYF. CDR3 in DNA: TGTGCCAGTAGTATGGGCCTAGGGACAGATACGCAGTATTTT.